The entry below gives a single T cell receptor (beta chain) sequence along with its context. Those who participated ranged in age from roughly 18 to 90 years and resided in under 25 US areas. Cohort 3 recovery required two negative PCRs, clearance, or symptom resolution. This entry comes from a study of blood T cell repertoires in COVID-19. Here immunoSEQ multiplex PCR was the method, and the copy in TCRdb shows in-frame clones only, minus some. The sample lists some 420,000 clones, 80% to 90% seen once, with 1% to 1.3% in the top ten. The length of the CDR3 is 14 residues. Germline values: CDR1 SEHNR, CDR2 FQNEAQ (reference sequence). The trim removed 5 bases at V and 6 bases at J, leaving 8 bases unmatched.

This chain uses TRBV7-9 with TRBJ2-7; 9 bases line up with TRBD1. The origin of this receptor is a man aged 25 to 40 who had recovered from COVID-19. The sample consisted of PBMCs or T cells enriched from blood (not recorded which). For the CDR3, the DNA is TGTGCCAGCAGCCCGGGACAGGGACTGAGCGAGCAGTACTTC. Its protein is CASSPGQGLSEQYF.